This entry describes one T cell receptor (beta chain). Its antigen is undetermined. This entry comes from a study of cytomegalovirus exposure and HLA in healthy donors. Findings and limits, study-wide: Later analysis revealed greater clonal expansion in HLA-associated TCR beta chains than in equally common others. Most CMV-associated TCR beta chains were later found to appear HLA-restricted.

The primer mix had 60 Vbeta and 13 Jbeta primers. Clones were read by immunoSEQ multiplex PCR, and TCRdb kept only the in-frame ones, dropping some. The repertoire holds approximately 90,000 clones, with approximately 81% as singletons. Germline CDR1 and CDR2: SGHRS and YFSETQ. V gave up 7 bases and J gave up 8 bases; unmatched junction bases: 13. The CDR3 consists of 15 residues. The TCR was taken from a man aged 35 to 55 in good health and CMV-seropositive. Sequencing was done on a sample of PBMCs. The chain combines TRBV5-1 with TRBJ1-1, with 11 bases identical to TRBD1. The CDR3 coding sequence is TGCGCCAGCGGCCTCCGGGACAGGGGGATTGGGGAAGCTTTCTTT. This codes for CASGLRDRGIGEAFF. The variable domain in full, with the rest retrieved from reference TRBV5-1 and TRBJ1-1, is KAGVTQTPRYLIKTRGQQVTLSCSPISGHRSVSWYQQTPGQGLQFLFEYFSETQRNKGNFPGRFSGRQFSNSRSEMNVSTLELGDSALYLCASGLRDRGIGEAFFGQGTRLTVV.